Listed here are 13 T cell receptor beta chains from one sample, sequenced in a study of CD8+CD57+ T cells in acquired aplastic anemia. The sequenced patients had an expansion of CD8+CD57+ cells seen by flow cytometry. It was genomic DNA that served as the template for profiling TCR beta VDJ and CDR3. TCRdb re-called the reads through MiXCR, storing one row per CDR3 protein. The table records hundreds of thousands of distinct CDR3 sequences, 25% to 40% of them present only once. Sequencing was performed on sorted CD4+, CD8+, or CD8+CD57+ T cells (not recorded which) from PBMCs. These receptors were obtained from a human donor with aplastic anemia.

This clonotype showed up many times. The rearrangement joins TRBV20-1 to TRBJ1-2; weak D call: TRBD1 (6 bases). CDR1 is DFQATT, CDR2 SNEGSKA, per germline (reference sequence). This CDR3 has 15 amino acids. V was trimmed by 0 bases and J by 1 base, leaving 12 bases between them. The CDR3 region has the DNA TGCAGTGCTAGAGACCCCACAGGGAATAACTATGGCTACACCTTC. Protein sequence: CSARDPTGNNYGYTF.

This clonotype was found many times. This chain links TRBV5-1 with TRBJ2-7; D perhaps matches TRBD1 (6 bases). V lost 4 bases and J 0 bases, leaving 11 bases between the germline ends. The CDR3 runs 14 residues. The germline V gene has CDR1 SGHRS and CDR2 YFSETQ. The CDR3 protein is CASSLNRDSYEQYF. Written as DNA, the CDR3 is TGCGCCAGCAGCCTGAACAGGGACTCCTACGAGCAGTACTTC. The full variable domain, completed using reference TRBV5-1 and TRBJ2-7, is KAGVTQTPRYLIKTRGQQVTLSCSPISGHRSVSWYQQTPGQGLQFLFEYFSETQRNKGNFPGRFSGRQFSNSRSEMNVSTLELGDSALYLCASSLNRDSYEQYFGPGTRLTVT.

A note on this clonotype: A junction end diverges from the germline sequence, so it may reflect a read error. This chain joins TRBV6-5 and TRBJ2-7; 10 bases are a match to TRBD2. The CDR3 length is 14 residues. Germline CDR1 is MNHEY and CDR2 is SVGAGI. The CDR3 loop reads CAGSYSLAGAEQYF. The CDR3 coding sequence is TGTGCCGGCAGTTACTCTCTAGCGGGAGCCGAGCAGTACTTC.

The table lists this clonotype with many counts. The genes are TRBV7-8 and TRBJ2-2; no firm D call. Germline V gene sequence: CDR1 SGHVS, CDR2 FQNEAQ. Trimming took off 3 bases at V and 6 bases at J, with 5 bases between the two ends. This CDR3 is 12 amino acids long. The CDR3 here is CASSFSAGELFF. The CDR3 DNA sequence: TGTGCCAGCAGCTTCTCAGCCGGGGAGCTGTTTTTT.

Notes on this clonotype: The junction does not match germline at one end; this may be a read error. The chain carries TRBV24-1 and TRBJ2-5; D is perhaps TRBD2 (6 bases). CDR1 is KGHDR and CDR2 is SFDVKD in the germline V gene. The CDR3 is made up of 14 amino acids. The CDR3 protein is CASSYSRTSETQYF. The CDR3, as DNA: TGTGCCAGCAGTTATTCTAGAACTAGCGAGACCCAGTACTTC.

The chain couples TRBV11-2 to TRBJ1-1, with 8 bases matching TRBD1. Per germline, CDR1 SGHAT and CDR2 FQNNGV. This CDR3 is 16 amino acids long. Germline trimming cut 9 bases from V and 0 bases from J; bases unmatched to any gene: 12. The CDR3 nucleotides are TGTGCCAGTTCGCCTGGGGACAGGACATTGAACACTGAAGCTTTCTTT. Translation: CASSPGDRTLNTEAFF.

The CDR3 protein is CASSFRQGRPYEQYF. CDR3 DNA: TGTGCCAGCAGCTTTAGGCAGGGGAGGCCCTACGAGCAGTACTTC. This sequence joins TRBV7-2 and TRBJ2-7, with D perhaps assigned TRBD1 or TRBD2 (6 bases each). This CDR3 is 15 amino acids long. Trimming left V 3 bases short and J 2 bases short, with 14 bases between. Germline CDR1 reads SGHTA; CDR2 reads FQGNSA.

This chain joins TRBV9 and TRBJ2-1; D unclear. CDR1 SGDLS and CDR2 YYNGEE come from the germline V gene. The CDR3 runs 17 residues. V was shortened by 0 bases and J by 0 bases, with 13 bases between the two germline ends. CDR3 protein: CASSVADIRNSYNEQFF. The CDR3 region has the DNA TGTGCCAGCAGCGTAGCTGACATACGAAACTCCTACAATGAGCAGTTCTTC.

This clonotype was counted ten times or more. The chain couples TRBV15 to TRBJ2-1; TRBD1 aligns across 9 bases. The length of the CDR3 is 15 residues. Trimming removed 4 bases from V and 4 bases from J; junction bases left unmatched: 5. CDR1 is LNHNV and CDR2 is YYDKDF in the germline V gene (reference sequence). CDR3 amino acids: CATSIEQGAYNEQFF. In DNA form, the CDR3 reads TGTGCCACCAGCATAGAACAGGGGGCTTACAATGAGCAGTTCTTC.

The rearrangement uses TRBV12-5 and TRBJ1-1, with D tentatively TRBD1 (6 bases). V gave up 7 bases and J gave up 1 base, with 13 bases separating them. CDR3 length equals 14 residues. Germline V gene lookup returns CDR1 LGHNT and CDR2 FRNRAP. CDR3 sequence (DNA): TGTGCTAGTGCCTCCGGGGGCTCGAACACTGAAGCTTTCTTT. This gives the protein CASASGGSNTEAFF.

In its sample, this clonotype was seen many times. This chain connects TRBV20-1 to TRBJ2-1; D gene unclear. Between the trimmed V and J ends, which lost 6 bases and 8 bases, there was a span of 8 bases. This CDR3 contains 10 residues. The V gene's germline CDR1 is DFQATT and CDR2 SNEGSKA (reference sequence). The CDR3 is CSALRHEQFF. The CDR3 DNA is TGCAGTGCCCTACGGCATGAGCAGTTCTTC.

This clonotype was seen at least ten times. J is TRBJ2-7 and V is TRBV20-1, with D hard to call. The CDR3 runs to 12 residues. With 3 bases removed from V and 5 bases from J, the gap between germline ends came to 11 bases. Looked up from germline, CDR1 is DFQATT and CDR2 is SNEGSKA (reference sequence). The CDR3 bases are TGCAGTGCTAGTACGGGTGTAAACGAGCAGTACTTC. Its translation: CSASTGVNEQYF.

The chain couples TRBV19 to TRBJ1-2; D ambiguous. CDR1 and CDR2 from the germline V gene are LNHDA and SQIVND (reference sequence). V gave up 2 bases and J gave up 6 bases, with 10 bases separating them. The CDR3 totals 13 residues. The CDR3 region has the DNA TGTGCCAGTAGTATACTATACGGAGATGGCTACACCTTC. It yields the protein CASSILYGDGYTF.